The 3 T cell receptor beta chains in this list originate from one sample, sequenced in a study of shared clonotypes between healthy human individuals. Only in-frame clones appear in the TCRdb table, and some are missing; sequencing was by immunoSEQ multiplex PCR. The table records roughly 2.5 million clones, approximately 90% of them present only once. Sequenced sample: naive CD4+ T cells sorted from blood. Subset: CD45RA+ positively selected. The receptors were sampled from a man younger than 35 in good health.

This chain connects TRBV4-3 to TRBJ2-6; the D is unclear. CDR1 and CDR2 (germline): LGHNA, YSLEER. The CDR3 has 19 residues. V lost 1 base and J 0 bases, leaving 16 bases between the germline ends. The CDR3 is CASSQVTFGKSSGANVLTF. The CDR3 DNA reads as TGCGCCAGCAGCCAAGTCACCTTCGGCAAGAGCTCTGGGGCCAACGTCCTGACTTTC.

J is TRBJ2-1 and V is TRBV30; 10 bases line up with TRBD2. The CDR3 totals 13 residues. CDR1 and CDR2 (germline): GTSNPN, SVGIG (reference sequence). V dropped 3 bases and J dropped 15; count of bases not matched to a gene: 11. In DNA form, the CDR3 reads TGTGCCTGGAGGCTAGCGGGGGCCCGCCTCTTGTTCTTC. Translated, it gives CAWRLAGARLLFF.

The CDR3 here is CASSLAGQLGGIQYF. CDR3 bases: TGCGCCAGCAGCTTGGCCGGGCAACTAGGGGGCATTCAGTACTTC. This chain uses TRBV5-1 with TRBJ2-4; possibly TRBD1 for D (6 bases). This CDR3 region has 15 residues. Germline assignment: CDR1 SGHRS and CDR2 YFSETQ. Trimming removed 0 bases from V and 9 bases from J, with 16 bases in between.